This is a list of T cell receptor beta chains from one sample in a study of OX40 agonist ivuxolimab in advanced cancers. Using immunoSEQ multiplex PCR, the repertoire was profiled, and TCRdb retains in-frame clones only, with some absent. The sample lists about 72,000 clones, less than 90% seen once, with 2.5% in the top ten. The material was CD4+ or CD8+ T cells sorted from blood, obtained in a trial of the OX40 agonist ivuxolimab. All receptors come from an adult with an advanced solid tumor such as melanoma, head and neck, liver or kidney cancer. Both conserved end residues are part of each CDR3.

v_call	j_call	cdr3_aa
TRBV7-6	TRBJ2-7	CASSLGAVGGSGQYF
TRBV6-5	TRBJ2-3	CASSYASGSGDTQYF
TRBV7-2	TRBJ2-7	CASSLEASGGYEQYF
TRBV18	TRBJ2-7	CASSPLDRAPEQYF
TRBV28	TRBJ2-7	CASATNAYEQYF
TRBV4-3	TRBJ2-3	CASSQDFPRGSNTQYF
TRBV11-2	TRBJ2-7	CASSIDYEQYF
TRBV27	TRBJ2-3	CASSFSLAGGWTDTQYF
TRBV5-1	TRBJ2-7	CASREQTGSSEQYF
TRBV2	TRBJ2-7	CASSDLLPGRASVLTYEQYF
TRBV18	TRBJ2-2	CASSEVNSAGELFF
TRBV29-1	TRBJ1-4	CSVRVATNEKLFF
TRBV7-2	TRBJ1-5	CASSLVGGYSNQPQHF
TRBV6-1	TRBJ2-3	CASSAGQGTDTQYF
TRBV19	TRBJ2-2	CASSPREREGRRGTGELFF
TRBV5-1	TRBJ2-3	CASSPTSSAYTDTQYF
TRBV18	TRBJ2-1	CASSPKRGAMANEQFF
TRBV19	TRBJ2-1	CASSIKGYNEQFF